Each of the 2 T cell receptor beta chains below was sequenced from the same sample in a study of blood T cells in healthy people across ages. Through a sample-barcoded 5' primer and a J-beta primer mix, a second PCR was run for roughly 7 to 12 cycles. In TCRdb, the 5' RACE reads were re-called with MiXCR into one record per CDR3 protein. In the table there are around 1.1 million distinct CDR3 sequences, around two fifths of which are singletons. The sequencing sample was made of blood. The receptors stem from a man younger than 35 in good health.

This clonotype appeared a few times. The rearrangement links TRBV6-5 to TRBJ2-3, with TRBD2 identical over 7 bases. Germline V gives CDR1 MNHEY, CDR2 SVGAGI. V shed 6 bases, J shed 1 base, and the junction held 7 bases outside the gene matches. CDR3 length: 15 residues. CDR3 amino acids: CASRVISGGTDTQYF. The CDR3 nucleotides are TGTGCCAGCAGAGTCATAAGCGGGGGCACAGATACGCAGTATTTT.

The chain is built from TRBV18 and TRBJ2-5; no clear D gene. Trimming removed 0 bases from V and 4 bases from J, with 12 bases in between. Germline CDR1 is KGHSH and CDR2 is LQKENI. CDR3 length equals 15 residues. In DNA, the CDR3 is TGTGCCAGCTCACCACCCCTCGCACCGGGAGAGACCCAGTACTTC. Its protein is CASSPPLAPGETQYF.